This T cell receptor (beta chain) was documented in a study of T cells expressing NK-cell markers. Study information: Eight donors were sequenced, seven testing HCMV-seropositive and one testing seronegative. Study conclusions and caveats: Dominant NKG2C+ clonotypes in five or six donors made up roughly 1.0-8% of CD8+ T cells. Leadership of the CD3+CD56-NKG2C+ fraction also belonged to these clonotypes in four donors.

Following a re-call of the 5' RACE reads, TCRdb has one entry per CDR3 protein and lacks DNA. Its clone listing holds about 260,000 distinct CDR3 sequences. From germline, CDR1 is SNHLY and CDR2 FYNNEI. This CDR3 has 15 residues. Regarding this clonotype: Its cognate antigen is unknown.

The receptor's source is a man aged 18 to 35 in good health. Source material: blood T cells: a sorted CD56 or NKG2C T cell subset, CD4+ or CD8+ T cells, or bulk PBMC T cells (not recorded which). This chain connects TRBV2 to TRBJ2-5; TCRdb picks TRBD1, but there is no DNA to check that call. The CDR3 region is CASGFALTGLETQYF.